Each of the 8 T cell receptor beta chains below was sequenced from the same sample in a study of Ad26.COV2.S vaccination and SARS-CoV-2 variants. The protocol was immunoSEQ multiplex PCR, while the TCRdb copy is restricted to in-frame clones and leaves out a portion. The sample shows 150,000 to 200,000 clones, roughly 87% of them seen only once. Specimen: peripheral blood, collected after recovery from COVID-19. The receptors were sampled from a human donor who had recovered from COVID-19.

The rearrangement joins TRBV11-2 to TRBJ2-1, with 7 bases identical to TRBD1. The CDR3 is 14 residues long. Germline loops: CDR1 SGHAT, CDR2 FQNNGV. The V segment lost 5 bases and the J segment 3 bases; nucleotides outside the gene matches: 4. CDR3 DNA: TGTGCCAGCAGCGCCAGGGGGATCTACAATGAGCAGTTCTTC. This encodes CASSARGIYNEQFF.

In nucleotides, the CDR3 is TGTGCCAGCTCACCCCTACGTTCGCCGGGAGGATTCTATGGCTACACCTTC. Residues: CASSPLRSPGGFYGYTF. The chain uses TRBV18 and TRBJ1-2; D call uncertain. The length of the CDR3 is 17 residues. From germline, CDR1 is KGHSH and CDR2 LQKENI. The germline V and J ends were trimmed by 3 bases and 4 bases, with 21 bases remaining between them.

This clone was counted a single time. The chain links TRBV20-1 to TRBJ2-1; the match to TRBD2 covers 11 bases. With V trimmed by 3 bases and J by 0 bases, 10 bases remained unmatched. CDR1 is DFQATT, CDR2 SNEGSKA, per germline (reference sequence). CDR3 size: 18 residues. CDR3 in DNA: TGCAGTGCTAGTGGTTCGACTAGCGGGACGAGCTCCTACAATGAGCAGTTCTTC. Translated, it gives CSASGSTSGTSSYNEQFF.

This clone was recorded a few times. The genes are TRBV19 and TRBJ2-7; tentative D call: TRBD1 (6 bases). CDR3 size: 14 residues. Looked up from germline, CDR1 is LNHDA and CDR2 is SQIVND (reference sequence). The ends were cut back, 10 bases at V and 6 bases at J, with 22 bases in the middle. The CDR3 loop reads CANRGHSGGCEQYF. The CDR3 bases are TGTGCCAACCGGGGACACTCTGGTGGCTGCGAGCAGTACTTC.

J is TRBJ2-3 and V is TRBV5-1; 8 positions agree with TRBD2. Per the germline V gene, CDR1 is SGHRS and CDR2 is YFSETQ. J lost 3 bases, V lost 4 bases, and 4 bases had no gene match. The CDR3 has 14 amino acids. The CDR3: CASSVGGRTDTQYF. The CDR3 DNA sequence: TGCGCCAGCAGCGTCGGCGGGAGGACAGATACGCAGTATTTT.

The chain uses TRBV7-3 and TRBJ2-1; 9 nucleotides match TRBD1. Per the germline V gene, CDR1 is SGHTA and CDR2 is FQGTGA. The CDR3 length is 15 residues. The trim removed 5 bases at V and 1 base at J, leaving 3 bases unmatched. The CDR3 region is CASSTGTGSYNEQFF. CDR3 bases: TGTGCCAGCAGCACCGGGACAGGGTCCTACAATGAGCAGTTCTTC.

This chain uses TRBV19 with TRBJ1-1; 7 bases are shared with TRBD1. The CDR3 length is 11 residues. Germline lookup yields CDR1 LNHDA and CDR2 SQIVND (reference sequence). V lost 7 bases to trimming and J lost 11 bases; unmatched junction nucleotides: 7. The DNA of the CDR3 is TGTGCCAGTAACGACAGGGCTGGGGCTTTCTTT. Residues: CASNDRAGAFF.

The rearrangement uses TRBV15 and TRBJ2-2; D remains unclear. The CDR3 is made up of 11 amino acids. Trimming took 8 bases from V and 7 from J, leaving 8 bases between them. Germline values: CDR1 LNHNV, CDR2 YYDKDF (reference sequence). The CDR3 DNA is TGTGCCACCGGCTTGGGCGGGGAGCTGTTTTTT. As protein: CATGLGGELFF.